This TCR beta chain was sequenced for a study of CD8 T cells in ankylosing spondylitis. This clonotype appeared a few times. No antigen is known for it. Using quantitative 5'-RACE with molecular barcodes, the authors made TCR beta libraries. Each CDR3 protein is one row after TCRdb ran MiXCR on the 5' RACE reads. The sample consists of roughly 440,000 distinct CDR3 sequences, 17% of them appearing once. Notes on the study in general: It appeared that ankylosing spondylitis blood was characterized by a TCR beta motif of roughly 8 highly homologous variants. Researchers reportedly found disease-linked clones significantly enriched in matched ankylosing spondylitis synovial fluid.

V gave up 0 bases and J gave up 1 base, with 9 bases separating them. The CDR3 totals 15 residues. Germline assignment: CDR1 LNHNV and CDR2 YYDKDF (reference sequence). The chain carries TRBV15 and TRBJ1-1; D gene unclear. Sequenced sample: blood, either unsorted or a sorted T cell fraction (not recorded which). The TCR originated in a male donor with ankylosing spondylitis. The CDR3 DNA reads TGTGCCACCAGCAGAGATGGTAGGGCGAACACTGAAGCTTTCTTT. Amino acid sequence: CATSRDGRANTEAFF.